One sample yielded the 2 T cell receptor beta chains listed below, sequenced in a study of cytomegalovirus exposure and HLA in healthy donors. Primers: 60 Vbeta forward and 13 Jbeta reverse. The table came from immunoSEQ multiplex PCR; TCRdb's copy has only in-frame clones and leaves some out. The sample contains under 200,000 clones, around 88% of which appear only once. Sequenced sample: PBMCs. These receptor sequences come from a middle-aged man in good health and CMV-seropositive.

The CDR3 coding sequence is TGTGCCAGCAGTCGACAGGGAGGCACTGAAGCTTTCTTT. The encoded protein is CASSRQGGTEAFF. The V gene is TRBV28, the J gene TRBJ1-1; 7 positions agree with TRBD1. Germline lookup yields CDR1 MDHEN and CDR2 SYDVKM. The CDR3 totals 13 residues. The V segment lost 5 bases and the J segment 4 bases; nucleotides outside the gene matches: 4.

The CDR3: CASQVPSGANVLTF. CDR3 nucleotides: TGTGCCAGCCAGGTCCCTTCTGGGGCCAACGTCCTGACTTTC. The chain joins TRBV6-1 to TRBJ2-6, with D uncertain. CDR3 length: 14 residues. V lost 8 bases and J lost 1, with 9 bases in between. Germline values: CDR1 MNHNS, CDR2 SASEGT.